A selection of T cell receptor beta chains follows, all from one sample in a study of blood T cells in healthy people across ages. TCRdb fed the 5' RACE reads into MiXCR, producing one record per CDR3 protein. The sample shows approximately 1,000,000 distinct CDR3 sequences, around 45% of them seen only once. The sequenced sample was blood. Every receptor here comes from a woman aged 60-70 years in good health. Each CDR3 is given with its conserved first and last residue. A D gene is named only where the DNA matches it firmly. Only part of the rows carry a size: once, few, many, or a class if the clone is expanded.

v_call	cdr3_length	j_call	clone_size	d_call	cdr3_aa	cdr3_nt
TRBV27	16	TRBJ2-5	once	-	CASSLSSGLTQETQYF	TGTGCCAGCAGTTTATCGTCGGGGTTAACCCAAGAGACCCAGTACTTC
TRBV7-9	15	TRBJ2-1	-	TRBD1	CASSPDRGSYNEQFF	TGTGCCAGCAGCCCGGACAGGGGGTCCTACAATGAGCAGTTCTTC
TRBV18	16	TRBJ2-5	few	TRBD2	CASSPLGLAGVETQYF	TGTGCCAGCTCACCTCTCGGACTAGCGGGAGTAGAGACCCAGTACTTC
TRBV28	11	TRBJ1-1	-	-	CANYGGCQAFF	TGTGCCAACTACGGGGGTTGCCAAGCTTTCTTT
TRBV14	15	TRBJ2-2	-	TRBD2	CASRRTSGITGELFF	TGTGCCAGCAGGCGGACTAGCGGGATCACCGGGGAGCTGTTTTTT
TRBV27	14	TRBJ2-1	-	-	CASSLSQGGNEQFF	TGTGCCAGCAGTTTATCGCAGGGAGGCAATGAGCAGTTCTTC
TRBV6-4	14	TRBJ2-1	few	-	CASSDSPPDNEQFF	TGTGCCAGCAGTGACTCCCCCCCAGACAATGAGCAGTTCTTC
TRBV14	13	TRBJ2-7	many	-	CASSPLGEYEQYF	TGTGCCAGCAGCCCACTGGGAGAATACGAGCAGTACTTC
TRBV27	11	TRBJ1-4	few	-	CASSRSWKLFF	TGTGCCAGCAGTAGAAGCTGGAAACTGTTTTTT
TRBV14	17	TRBJ2-1	-	TRBD1	CASSQNRGTGVYNEQFF	TGTGCCAGCAGCCAAAATCGCGGGACAGGGGTCTACAATGAGCAGTTCTTC
TRBV7-2	12	TRBJ1-4	-	-	CASSRANEKLFF	TGTGCCAGCAGCCGGGCGAATGAAAAACTGTTTTTT
TRBV18	13	TRBJ2-1	-	-	CASSPASDNEQFF	TGTGCCAGCTCACCAGCATCTGACAATGAGCAGTTCTTC
TRBV6-5	14	TRBJ1-5	-	-	CASSDSSGREPQHF	TGTGCCAGCAGTGACTCGTCAGGGAGAGAGCCCCAGCATTTT